This TCR beta chain emerged from a study of human T cells and chemical hapten exposure (dated by TCRdb to the early 2020s). With regard to the full study: For sensitization, 2% DPC in acetone was applied to a roughly 2 cm by roughly 2 cm area of upper inner arm skin. Weekly therapeutic DPC doses were additionally applied to the scalp of patients throughout the roughly 25-week study period. Patch tests used Finn chambers with 0.01% DPC on the upper back, scored after 6 days by International Contact Dermatitis Research Group standards. The patient cohort, mostly female, included alopecia areata with under or over 50% scalp involvement, alopecia totalis and alopecia universalis. The libraries were sequenced as a pool, and the TCR yield per sample differed mostly because of small variations in library volumes within the pool. This study followed changes in the peripheral blood TCR repertoire in vivo during primary and secondary sensitization of alopecia patients to the hapten diphenylcyclopropenone (DPC). Blood samples were taken from patients before sensitization (week 0) and at 2, 6 and about 24 weeks after DPC sensitization. Twenty-nine alopecia patients gave blood for TCR sequencing at one to four time points (pre-sensitization, 2, 6 and 24 weeks).

From a lookup of the germline V gene, CDR1 and CDR2 are MNHEY and SVGAGI. The junction shows trimming of 2 bases on V and 0 bases on J, plus 8 bases between the germline ends. Taken from cysteine to phenylalanine, the CDR3 has 15 residues. CDR3 DNA is the only sequence kept; it has 45 bases, read in frame from the first base. On the study overall, not on this receptor specifically: Repeated subsampling changed both the strength of the expansion versus patch-test correlation and the threshold at which the correlation became significant. Compared with pre-sensitization or healthy control sets, expanded TCRs formed significantly more large CDR3 similarity clusters, which is consistent with antigen-driven responses. All patients had alopecia, a presumed autoimmune disease, so their immune response might differ from that of healthy individuals. A positive correlation was found between the number of PT1 expanded TCRs and patch test score, with significance reached at thresholds 8, 16 and 32 but not 4. The number of TCRs above 1 in 1000 frequency did not change with DPC sensitization; there was no evidence of global repertoire structure alterations.

The time point label of this sample denotes: patch test 2, 6 weeks after DPC sensitization. This specimen's treatment or condition label, per the study, means: therapeutic diphenylcyclopropenone sensitization with weekly scalp DPC. Blood at each patch-test visit was drawn before the patch test was applied. Patients were eligible if aged 18 to 70, diagnosed with alopecia and judged suitable for DPC therapy, and pregnant patients were excluded. Total RNA was extracted from unfractionated whole blood that had been collected in Tempus Blood RNA tubes. Library method: RACE. The instrument was a NextSeq 500. During library preparation, unique molecular identifiers were attached to individual cDNA molecules so that TCRs could be counted in a quantitative, reproducible way. For every blood RNA sample, sequencing covered both the TCR alpha and TCR beta chains. In the authors' own workflow: The median number of TCRs per sample was 85,000 to 100,000, ranging from about 20,000 to 690,600. The Decombinator software suite was used to annotate V, J and CDR3 in the TCR reads. To make PS versus PT1 abundance plots, every sample was subsampled to the same number of TCRs (28,000). TCRs were defined as expanded if absent before sensitization and observed at least eight times at the 2-week time point. TCRdb reprocessed the public reads (quality trimming at Q25 with fastp, clone calling with MiXCR) and kept in-frame beta chains. Each entry is one CDR3 protein sequence, shown with its most common DNA and genes. The V and J calls and clone size come from TCRdb's table, not from the authors' own analysis. Present in this sample are nearly 95,000 distinct CDR3 sequences, 11% of which were seen just once. In total, the top ten clones hold 2.2% of the sample.

Turning to this clonotype: Its antigen is unknown. Per-nucleotide qualities are absent, and no much larger clonotype sits a single base away.

The starting material was whole blood, obtained in connection with sensitization to the hapten diphenylcyclopropenone (DPC). The chain uses TRBV6-5 and TRBJ2-4; the D gene cannot be resolved reliably. This sequence was found in a man aged 35 to 55 with alopecia areata. Some clones in this sample may be carry-over from other donors' samples. The nucleotide sequence is given as TGTGCCAGCAGTTACAACCTACTAGCCAAAAACATTCAGTACTTC. Its product reads: CASSYNLLAKNIQYF.